This TCR beta chain was sequenced for a study of human T cells and chemical hapten exposure (dated by TCRdb to the early 2020s). Regarding the complete study: For sensitization, 2% DPC in acetone was applied to a 2 cm by 2 cm area of upper inner arm skin. Weekly therapeutic DPC doses were additionally applied to the scalp of patients throughout the approximately 25-week study period. Patch tests used Finn chambers with 0.01% DPC on the upper back, scored after 6 days by International Contact Dermatitis Research Group standards. The patient cohort, mostly female, included alopecia areata with under or over 50% scalp involvement, alopecia totalis and alopecia universalis. Libraries were pooled for sequencing, and variation in per-sample TCR yields was attributed mainly to small differences in library volumes within the pool. The study tracked peripheral blood TCR repertoire changes in vivo during primary and secondary sensitization to the hapten diphenylcyclopropenone (DPC) in alopecia patients. Blood was sampled from patients pre-sensitization (week 0) and at 2, 6 and about 24 weeks after DPC sensitization. For TCR sequencing, blood came from some 31 alopecia patients at anywhere from one to four time points (pre-sensitization, 2, 6 and 24 weeks). On the study overall, not on this receptor specifically: All patients had alopecia, a presumed autoimmune disease, so their immune response might differ from that of healthy individuals. Significantly more large CDR3 similarity clusters were formed by expanded TCRs than by pre-sensitization or healthy control sets, consistent with antigen-driven responses. Patch test score correlated positively with the number of PT1 expanded TCRs, reaching significance at thresholds 8, 16 and 32 but not at 4. After repeated subsampling, changes were observed in the strength of the expansion versus patch-test correlation and in the threshold at which the correlation became significant. DPC sensitization did not change how many TCRs were above 1 in 1000 frequency, and no evidence was found of alterations in global repertoire structure.

The method was RACE. The sequencer listed for this sample is NextSeq 500. During library preparation, unique molecular identifiers were attached to individual cDNA molecules so that TCRs could be counted quantitatively and reproducibly. Each blood RNA sample was used to sequence both TCR alpha and TCR beta chains. The source study handled its data this way. A median of roughly 98,000 TCRs per sample was observed, with a range of about 23,224 to 700,000. The Decombinator software suite was used to annotate V, J and CDR3 in the TCR reads. For the PS versus PT1 abundance plots, all samples were subsampled to the same number of TCRs (28,000). TCRs were defined as expanded if absent before sensitization and observed at least eight times at the 2-week time point. The public reads were quality trimmed at Q25 with fastp and then assembled into clones with MiXCR by TCRdb, keeping productive beta chains. CDR3 protein sequences are deduplicated, and each keeps its most common genes and DNA. The V and J calls shown here were made by TCRdb, not taken from the authors' results. Recorded for this sample are 270,000 or so distinct CDR3 sequences; 7.5% to 8% of them occurred a single time. More than 0.95% of the sample is taken by the ten largest.

The CDR3 goes from the cysteine to the phenylalanine over 16 residues. Solely the CDR3 DNA is kept, with 48 bases framed from the first base. Based on the germline V gene, the CDR1 and CDR2 sequences are SQVTM and ANQGSEA. After removal of 4 bases from V and 5 bases from J, the junction retains 15 bases not matched to a gene. This clonotype has just a few counts. No cognate antigen has been identified for it. No clone much larger than this one lies a single base away; base qualities are absent. This specimen's time point label, per the study, means: pre-sensitization, week 0. This specimen's treatment or condition label, per the study, means: therapeutic diphenylcyclopropenone sensitization with weekly scalp DPC. At every patch-test visit, the blood draw took place before the patch test was put on. Patients were eligible if aged 18 to 70, diagnosed with alopecia and judged suitable for DPC therapy, and pregnant patients were excluded. Total RNA was isolated from unfractionated whole blood collected in Tempus Blood RNA tubes.

The sequence derives from a man aged 18 to 29 with alopecia areata. Some clones in this sample may be carry-over from other donors' samples. Source: whole blood, taken in connection with sensitization to the hapten diphenylcyclopropenone (DPC). This chain is built from TRBV29-1 and TRBJ2-7, and 9 bases in between align with TRBD1. The nucleotides read TGCAGCGTTGTGTTCGGCAGGGGGACAGGGTACGACGAGCAGTACTTC. This translates into CSVVFGRGTGYDEQYF.